This T cell receptor (beta chain) came from a study of blood T cell repertoires in COVID-19. CDR3 length: 14 amino acids. The ends were cut back, 3 bases at V and 1 base at J, with 9 bases in the middle. Per the germline V gene, CDR1 is SGHNT and CDR2 is YYREEE (reference sequence). Authors' processing steps: It was from reference gene primer amplification that nucleated cell counts were estimated. Assay used: immunoSEQ multiplex PCR; TCRdb lists only in-frame clones, some missing. That table furnishes V, J and clone size, whereas the DNA furnished D and trimming. The sample lists 150,000 to 200,000 clones, 70% to 80% occurring once.

This clonotype originated in a man in his fifties who had recovered from COVID-19. The genes are TRBV5-4 and TRBJ2-3, with D perhaps matching TRBD1 (5 bases). The sample taken for sequencing was peripheral blood. The CDR3 loop reads CASSWGSGTDTQYF. The CDR3 DNA sequence: TGTGCCAGCAGCTGGGGCTCGGGCACAGATACGCAGTATTTT.